Each of the 10 T cell receptor beta chains below was sequenced from the same sample in a study of T-cell reconstitution after alpha-beta-depleted transplantation in children. Unique molecular identifiers were used in preparing the TCRbeta library. TCRdb re-called the PCR reads through MiXCR, storing one row per CDR3 protein. Altogether roughly 350,000 distinct CDR3 sequences are present, roughly 17% being singletons, with the ten largest covering approximately 38%. The sample here was PBMCs, mostly from graft donor cells, taken 360 days after TCRalphabeta/CD19-depleted stem cell transplant. The source is a male patient aged 2 to 10 who had a stem cell transplant for acute lymphoblastic leukemia, so the T cells may come from the graft donor.

V gene TRBV29-1 combines with J gene TRBJ1-4; D is unclear. This CDR3 contains 13 residues. V shed 4 bases and J shed 4 bases, with 10 bases lying between them. Germline V gene sequence: CDR1 SQVTM, CDR2 ANQGSEA. The CDR3 is CSVGGRNNEKLFF. CDR3 in DNA: TGCAGCGTTGGAGGACGGAATAATGAAAAACTGTTTTTT.

The J gene is TRBJ2-2, the V gene TRBV4-3, with TRBD2 matching 11 bases. With 4 bases clipped from V and 5 bases from J, the junction kept 15 bases outside the gene matches. Germline CDR1 reads LGHNA; CDR2 reads YSLEER. The CDR3 totals 19 residues. This chain's CDR3 is CASSLESLYSGRGTGELFF. CDR3 DNA sequence: TGCGCCAGCAGCCTGGAGTCCCTGTATAGCGGGAGGGGGACCGGGGAGCTGTTTTTT.

This clonotype was picked up a small number of times. The chain couples TRBV11-2 to TRBJ1-1; 8 nucleotides match TRBD1. The CDR3 is 12 amino acids. In germline, CDR1 is SGHAT, CDR2 FQNNGV. V lost 3 bases and J lost 7; bases outside the gene matches: 1. In DNA form, the CDR3 reads TGTGCCAGCAGCTTTGACAGGGGTGAAGCTTTCTTT. Translation: CASSFDRGEAFF.

V is TRBV7-8 and J is TRBJ2-3; 9 nucleotides line up with TRBD1. J lost 0 bases, V lost 6 bases, and 4 bases had no gene match. The CDR3 is 15 residues long. CDR1 is SGHVS and CDR2 is FQNEAQ in the germline V gene. CDR3: CASRSGTGSTDTQYF. CDR3 coding DNA: TGTGCCAGCAGATCCGGGACAGGGAGCACAGATACGCAGTATTTT.

The CDR3 DNA follows: TGTGCCAGCAGCTTGGGTGCAGTATACAGGGACACTGAAGCTTTCTTT. This gives the protein CASSLGAVYRDTEAFF. The chain combines TRBV5-6 with TRBJ1-1, with a tentative D call TRBD1 (6 bases). This CDR3 spans 16 amino acids. Per germline, CDR1 SGHDT and CDR2 YYEEEE. Trimming left V 0 bases short and J 3 bases short, with 15 bases between. The complete variable domain, with remaining parts taken from reference TRBV5-6 and TRBJ1-1, reads DAGVTQSPTHLIKTRGQQVTLRCSPKSGHDTVSWYQQALGQGPQFIFQYYEEEERQRGNFPDRFSGHQFPNYSSELNVNALLLGDSALYLCASSLGAVYRDTEAFFGQGTRLTVV.

This clonotype has a handful of counts. The chain is built from TRBV20-1 and TRBJ2-1, with D maybe TRBD2 (5 bases). The CDR3 runs 11 residues. CDR1 is DFQATT and CDR2 is SNEGSKA in the germline V gene (reference sequence). Trimming left V 0 bases short and J 16 bases short, with 13 bases between. CDR3 DNA sequence: TGCAGTGCTAGAGATCGGCTAGCAGACTTCTTC. This codes for CSARDRLADFF.

This clonotype was seen more than once but under ten times. V is TRBV5-5 and J is TRBJ2-1; no firm D call. The CDR3 has 13 amino acids. Trimming took off 2 bases at V and 6 bases at J, with 9 bases between the two ends. Germline-derived CDR1 and CDR2 are SGHKS and YYEKEE (reference sequence). CDR3 DNA: TGTGCCAGCAGCTTTGTACCGGGCAATGAGCAGTTCTTC. Translated: CASSFVPGNEQFF.

This clonotype came up a few times. J is TRBJ1-4 and V is TRBV15; D is undetermined. This CDR3 is built from 14 residues. Germline V gene lookup returns CDR1 LNHNV and CDR2 YYDKDF (reference sequence). Trimming removed 1 base from V and 8 bases from J, with 11 bases in between. CDR3 DNA: TGTGCCACCAGCAGAGCCGCGGCGAGCGAAAAACTGTTTTTT. Translation: CATSRAAASEKLFF.

The chain combines TRBV11-1 with TRBJ2-1; 9 positions match TRBD2. The V gene end was trimmed by 2 bases and the J gene end by 0 bases; junction bases not matched to a gene: 5. The CDR3 loop spans 17 amino acids. The germline V gene encodes CDR1 SGHAT and CDR2 FQDESV (reference sequence). For the CDR3, the DNA is TGTGCCAGCAGCTTATTAGCGGGAGTCCTCTCCTACAATGAGCAGTTCTTC. This translates into CASSLLAGVLSYNEQFF.

This clonotype was counted between two and nine times. V is TRBV29-1 and J is TRBJ2-5, with D perhaps matching TRBD2 (6 bases). From germline, CDR1 is SQVTM and CDR2 ANQGSEA. The CDR3 runs 13 residues. Trimming took 0 bases from V and 5 from J, leaving 10 bases between them. CDR3 amino acids: CSVEDGGGETQYF. The DNA of the CDR3 is TGCAGCGTTGAAGATGGCGGAGGGGAGACCCAGTACTTC.